This T cell receptor beta chain was retrieved from a study of beta chain features in type 1 diabetes. Germline values: CDR1 SQVTM, CDR2 ANQGSEA. CDR3 length: 13 residues. Trimming shortened V by 6 bases and J by 1 base, and 11 bases separated the two germline ends. Expressed TCRB transcripts were sequenced because the entire RNA isolate underwent reverse transcription. Method: immunoSEQ multiplex PCR; TCRdb's copy keeps in-frame clones and lacks some. The sample lists around 250,000 clones, around 65% occurring once. The rearrangement joins TRBV29-1 to TRBJ2-3; D is undetermined. Sequencing used naive CD4+ T cells from blood. The receptor comes from a man aged 25 to 40 in good health. The CDR3 sequence: CSVRGRGTDTQYF. The DNA for the CDR3 is TGCAGCGTGCGCGGCAGAGGCACAGATACGCAGTATTTT.